This T cell receptor beta chain was captured by sequencing in a study of control samples from healthy donors and cancer patients (dated by TCRdb to about 2020). Turning to this clone: Its target antigen remains unknown. Base-call qualities are not available, and no considerably larger clone is one nucleotide away.

From V the trimming removes 5 bases and from J it removes 4 bases, while the gene matches leave 9 bases of the junction unaccounted for. CDR1 and CDR2 are read off the germline V gene as SGHTA and FQGNSA. The cysteine opens and the phenylalanine closes a CDR3 of 15 amino acids. This entry keeps only the CDR3 DNA: 45 bases, framed from base 1. The library was prepared using the immunoSEQ multiplex PCR assay. TCRdb mirrors the immuneACCESS table, restricted to in-frame sequences. Some clones are absent from its copies; in checked studies, under half trace to an unresolved V gene, and the reason for the others is unknown. Present in this sample are about 80,000 clones, around nine tenths of which were seen just once. 7.5% to 9% of the sample is held by the ten biggest clonotypes.

The receptor's source is a woman aged 55-69 years in good health. The rearranged segments are TRBV7-2 and TRBJ1-2; a stretch of 8 junction bases matches TRBD1. Sample: blood. The CDR3 reads as follows: CASSRAAGGFYGYTF. The nucleotide sequence reads as follows: TGTGCCAGCAGCCGCGCCGCAGGGGGCTTCTATGGCTACACCTTC.